Listed below are T cell receptor beta chains from one sample, sequenced in a study of human T cells and chemical hapten exposure. TCRdb re-derived calls from the RACE reads in MiXCR, one entry per CDR3 protein. Here the sample spans around 100,000 distinct CDR3 sequences, about 11% being singletons. This specimen consisted of whole blood, obtained in connection with sensitization to the hapten diphenylcyclopropenone (DPC). The receptors were gathered from a woman in her forties with alopecia areata. Some clones in this sample may be carry-over from other donors' samples. CDR3s include the opening cysteine and the closing phenylalanine or tryptophan. Each record gives: J gene, clone size, V gene, D gene, CDR3 DNA, CDR3 protein. The D gene is left open where the match is weak. For some rows the clone size is stated as once, few or many, or as a class when expanded; others skip it.

j_gene: TRBJ2-2
abundance: many
v_gene: TRBV2
d_gene: TRBD1
CDR3nt: TGTGCCAGTCACGGGACAGGGGGCGGCGGGGAGCTGTTTTTT
CDR3aa: CASHGTGGGGELFF

j_gene: TRBJ1-2
abundance: few
v_gene: TRBV10-1
d_gene: .
CDR3nt: TGCGCCAGCAGTGAAGCGCTTAACTATGGCTACACCTTC
CDR3aa: CASSEALNYGYTF

j_gene: TRBJ2-1
abundance: many
v_gene: TRBV24-1
d_gene: TRBD2
CDR3nt: TGTGCCACCAGTGATGGGTATCACAGCGGGAGTTATGATGAGCAGTTCTTC
CDR3aa: CATSDGYHSGSYDEQFF

j_gene: TRBJ2-1
abundance: many
v_gene: TRBV7-8
d_gene: TRBD2
CDR3nt: TGTGCCAGCAGCCTCCTTGCCGGGACTAGCGGGAGGGGTAATGAGCAGTTCTTC
CDR3aa: CASSLLAGTSGRGNEQFF

j_gene: TRBJ1-2
abundance: many
v_gene: TRBV12-3/TRBV12-4
d_gene: .
CDR3nt: TGTGCCAGCAGAGGTATAGGCTACACCTTC
CDR3aa: CASRGIGYTF

j_gene: TRBJ1-5
abundance: .
v_gene: TRBV2
d_gene: .
CDR3nt: TGTGCCAGCAGAAGGGACGGCCCCCAGCATTTT
CDR3aa: CASRRDGPQHF

j_gene: TRBJ1-4
abundance: .
v_gene: TRBV20-1
d_gene: .
CDR3nt: TGCAGTGCTAGATCAGGAGGGGCGGGTAATGAAAAACTGTTTTTT
CDR3aa: CSARSGGAGNEKLFF

j_gene: TRBJ2-5
abundance: .
v_gene: TRBV7-6
d_gene: .
CDR3nt: TGTGCCAGCGTACTGCAAGAGACCCAGTACTTC
CDR3aa: CASVLQETQYF

j_gene: TRBJ2-1
abundance: few
v_gene: TRBV19
d_gene: .
CDR3nt: TGTGCCAGTAGTATAGGTGCACGAACCCCCTACAATGAGCAGTTCTTC
CDR3aa: CASSIGARTPYNEQFF

j_gene: TRBJ2-5
abundance: many
v_gene: TRBV29-1
d_gene: TRBD1
CDR3nt: TGCAGCGCACGGGACAGCAAACAAGAGACCCAGTACTTC
CDR3aa: CSARDSKQETQYF

j_gene: TRBJ2-7
abundance: .
v_gene: TRBV2
d_gene: .
CDR3nt: TGTGCCAGCAGTGAAATGGCCACTTTGGGAGAGCAGTACTTC
CDR3aa: CASSEMATLGEQYF

j_gene: TRBJ2-7
abundance: many
v_gene: TRBV2
d_gene: .
CDR3nt: TGTGCCAGCACCAGACAGGAGGGATACTACGAGCAGTACTTC
CDR3aa: CASTRQEGYYEQYF

j_gene: TRBJ2-1
abundance: many
v_gene: TRBV7-3
d_gene: TRBD2
CDR3nt: TGTGCCAGCAGCCCCACCCCGGGACTAGCGGGGAATGAGCAGTTCTTC
CDR3aa: CASSPTPGLAGNEQFF

j_gene: TRBJ2-5
abundance: many
v_gene: TRBV7-6
d_gene: .
CDR3nt: TGTGCCAGCAGCTTAGATCGGCAGCATCAAGAGACCCAGTACTTC
CDR3aa: CASSLDRQHQETQYF

j_gene: TRBJ1-2
abundance: .
v_gene: TRBV3-1
d_gene: .
CDR3nt: TGTGCCAGCAGCCAAGAAGTTATAGGGATGTTTGGCTACACCTTC
CDR3aa: CASSQEVIGMFGYTF

j_gene: TRBJ1-1
abundance: many
v_gene: TRBV6-6
d_gene: .
CDR3nt: TGTGCCAGCAGTTACCACCCCACTGAAGCTTTCTTT
CDR3aa: CASSYHPTEAFF

j_gene: TRBJ1-4
abundance: many
v_gene: TRBV27
d_gene: .
CDR3nt: TGTGCCAGCAGTCCCCGTGGACAGCGCAGACTTCAAAATGAAAAACTGTTTTTT
CDR3aa: CASSPRGQRRLQNEKLFF

j_gene: TRBJ2-2
abundance: few
v_gene: TRBV5-1
d_gene: TRBD1
CDR3nt: TGCGCCAGCAACCCGGGACAGATAACCGGGGAGCTGTTTTTT
CDR3aa: CASNPGQITGELFF

j_gene: TRBJ1-4
abundance: many
v_gene: TRBV7-9
d_gene: .
CDR3nt: TGTGCCAGCAGCGCCAGGGAACGGGAAAAACTGTTTTTT
CDR3aa: CASSAREREKLFF

j_gene: TRBJ1-2
abundance: .
v_gene: TRBV18
d_gene: .
CDR3nt: TGTGCCAGCTCACCAGAAACAGGACCCAACTATGGCTACACCTTC
CDR3aa: CASSPETGPNYGYTF